This T cell receptor (beta chain) emerged from a study of memory CD4+ T cells and cytomegalovirus serostatus. V shed 4 bases and J 8 bases; nucleotides not matched to a gene: 13. The germline V gene encodes CDR1 SGHRS and CDR2 YFSETQ. CDR3 size: 16 residues. The sort gate was single viable CD3+CD4+CD8-CD45RO+ cells for memory CD4+ T cells. Clones were sequenced by immunoSEQ multiplex PCR, and TCRdb holds only the in-frame ones, with some missing. This sample carries over 65,000 clones, approximately 84% of them seen once, and the ten largest clones take roughly 0.8%. Sequencing used memory CD4+ T cells from blood. The TCR sequence derives from an adult in good health and CMV-seronegative. The chain has TRBV5-1 and TRBJ2-1; 9 bases are shared with TRBD2. DNA of the CDR3: TGCGCCAGCAGCGGCCGTAGCGGGGGTCCCCCCGATGAGCAGTTCTTC. Its translation: CASSGRSGGPPDEQFF.